This T cell receptor beta chain was sequenced during a study of control samples from healthy donors and cancer patients. The method was immunoSEQ multiplex PCR; TCRdb's version includes in-frame clones alone and lacks a portion of them. The sample consists of fewer than 80,000 clones, almost 90% of them appearing once. There are 15 residues in the CDR3. Germline V gene lookup returns CDR1 SGHTA and CDR2 FQGTGA. V was clipped by 5 bases and J by 0 bases, with 13 bases between them. This receptor was taken from a man between 60 and 75 years old with colorectal cancer. Sequencing was carried out using PBMCs. This rearrangement joins TRBV7-3 to TRBJ1-2; maybe TRBD1 (5 bases). This CDR3 is CASSPSGGPNYGYTF. CDR3 DNA: TGTGCCAGCAGCCCAAGTGGGGGTCCTAACTATGGCTACACCTTC.